The subject of this entry is one T cell receptor beta chain. Its antigen remains unidentified. Every donor was a healthy person donating bone marrow. This entry comes from a study of cytomegalovirus exposure and HLA in healthy donors. Study-level results: Presence/absence analyses rested on an assumption that sequencing depth was roughly uniform across donors. What a later analysis reportedly showed was that an Asian-associated ancestry cluster had fewer N-insertions than the approximately 700-donor mean.

The PCR was carried out with 60 Vbeta primers and 13 Jbeta primers. Profiled with immunoSEQ multiplex PCR; TCRdb holds only in-frame clones, not every one. The data contain about 69,000 clones, roughly 65% of them singletons. Sequenced sample: PBMCs. The clonotype originates from a male donor in good health and CMV-seropositive.

This CDR3 is CAISVGAGGANEQFF. CDR3 bases: TGTGCCATCAGTGTGGGAGCGGGCGGAGCCAATGAGCAGTTCTTC. The rearrangement joins TRBV10-3 to TRBJ2-1; tentatively, D is TRBD2 (6 bases). V was clipped by 4 bases and J by 6 bases, with 16 bases between them. Germline CDR1 and CDR2: ENHRY and SYGVKD. CDR3 length: 15 amino acids.